These 15 T cell receptor beta chains originate from one sample sequenced in a study of T cells expressing NK-cell markers. With the 5' RACE reads reprocessed, TCRdb shows one record per CDR3 protein and no DNA. The listing records roughly 430,000 distinct CDR3 sequences. The sequenced sample was blood T cells: a sorted CD56 or NKG2C T cell subset, CD4+ or CD8+ T cells, or bulk PBMC T cells (not recorded which). The receptors shown here come from a woman aged 18-70 years in good health.

This chain connects TRBV6-5 to TRBJ2-2; the TCRdb call, TRBD2, lacks DNA for checking. This CDR3 has 16 amino acids. The germline gives CDR1 MNHEY, CDR2 SVGAGI. The CDR3 sequence is CASSYERLAGTGELFF.

The chain has TRBV20-1 and TRBJ2-3; TCRdb's D call of TRBD2 is untestable without DNA. This CDR3 region has 13 residues. The germline V gene has CDR1 DFQATT and CDR2 SNEGSKA (reference sequence). CDR3 protein: CSAIAGGTDTQYF.

This chain uses TRBV7-2 with TRBJ1-6; TCRdb designates TRBD1, a call that cannot be tested without DNA. Germline CDR1 is SGHTA and CDR2 is FQGNSA. The CDR3 is made up of 12 amino acids. This CDR3 is CASSPGVSPLHF.

V is TRBV5-1 and J is TRBJ1-1; no DNA is available, so the TRBD1 call from TCRdb remains unchecked. CDR1 SGHRS and CDR2 YFSETQ come from the germline V gene. The CDR3 sequence is 14 residues long. The CDR3 protein is CASSLAGGLGEAFF.

The chain carries TRBV12-3 or TRBV12-4 and TRBJ2-5; the D call of TRBD1 rests on TCRdb alone, since no DNA is present to check it. The length of the CDR3 is 12 residues. The CDR3 spells CASSFGDRTQYF.

This chain uses TRBV25-1 with TRBJ2-7; TCRdb names TRBD1, which stays unverified in the absence of DNA. Germline CDR1 is MGHDK and CDR2 is SYGVNS. The CDR3 consists of 14 residues. CDR3: CASSYDSNSYEQYF.

V and J are TRBV27 and TRBJ2-1; TCRdb outputs TRBD2, but without DNA this stays unchecked. CDR3 size: 14 residues. The germline gives CDR1 MNHEY, CDR2 SMNVEV (reference sequence). The CDR3 here is CASRSGSGYNEQFF.

J is TRBJ2-7 and V is TRBV20-1; TCRdb's D call, TRBD2, is unchecked because there is no DNA. Germline V gives CDR1 DFQATT, CDR2 SNEGSKA (reference sequence). The CDR3 totals 13 residues. The chain's CDR3 is CSAPGLAGDEQYF.

The chain uses TRBV4-3 and TRBJ2-2. The CDR3 runs to 17 residues. The germline V gene encodes CDR1 LGHNA and CDR2 YSLEER. The CDR3 here is CASSFRLAAANTGELFF.

The chain combines TRBV18 with TRBJ2-2. Germline assignment: CDR1 KGHSH and CDR2 LQKENI. The length of the CDR3 is 15 residues. The CDR3 here is CASSLSRKGAGELFF.

CDR3 residues: CASSFRSGQFF. V gene TRBV28 combines with J gene TRBJ2-1; TCRdb's assignment of TRBD2 cannot be checked, as there is no DNA. CDR1 is MDHEN, CDR2 SYDVKM, per germline. The length of the CDR3 is 11 residues. Full variable domain (outside the CDR3, taken from reference TRBV28 and TRBJ2-1): DVKVTQSSRYLVKRTGEKVFLECVQDMDHENMFWYRQDPGLGLRLIYFSYDVKMKEKGDIPEGYSVSREKKERFSLILESASTNQTSMYLCASSFRSGQFFGPGTRLTVL.

The chain recombines TRBV29-1 with TRBJ2-1; the D call of TRBD2 rests on TCRdb alone, since no DNA is present to check it. The V gene's germline CDR1 is SQVTM and CDR2 ANQGSEA. The CDR3 extends over 16 amino acids. The CDR3 spells CSVVGLAGGGGNEQFF.

V gene TRBV7-3 combines with J gene TRBJ1-1; TCRdb's D call of TRBD1 is untestable without DNA. The length of the CDR3 is 15 residues. Germline V gene data show CDR1 as SGHTA and CDR2 as FQGTGA. The chain's CDR3 is CASSISGTGPTEAFF.

The CDR3 region is CASSPTPNTEAFF. The chain employs TRBV7-3 and TRBJ1-1. The CDR3 spans 13 residues. Germline V gene data show CDR1 as SGHTA and CDR2 as FQGTGA.

The chain carries TRBV29-1 and TRBJ1-5. The CDR3 is 14 residues long. CDR1 is SQVTM, CDR2 ANQGSEA, per germline. The CDR3 loop is CSVEDKGRGQPQHF.